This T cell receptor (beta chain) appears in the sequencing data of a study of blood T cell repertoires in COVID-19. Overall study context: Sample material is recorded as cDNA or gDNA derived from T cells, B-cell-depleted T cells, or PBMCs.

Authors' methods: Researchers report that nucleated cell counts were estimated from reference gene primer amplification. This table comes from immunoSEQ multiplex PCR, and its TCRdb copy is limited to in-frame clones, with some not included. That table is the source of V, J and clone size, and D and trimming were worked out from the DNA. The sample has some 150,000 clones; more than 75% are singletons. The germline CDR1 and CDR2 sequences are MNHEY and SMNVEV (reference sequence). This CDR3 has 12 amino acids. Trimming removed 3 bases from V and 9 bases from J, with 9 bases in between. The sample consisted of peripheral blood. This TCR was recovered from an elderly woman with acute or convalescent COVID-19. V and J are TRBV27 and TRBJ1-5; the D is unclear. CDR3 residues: CASSFFRGPQHF. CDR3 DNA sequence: TGTGCCAGCAGTTTTTTCCGGGGGCCCCAGCATTTT.